This is a list of T cell receptor beta chains from one sample in a study of cytomegalovirus exposure and HLA in healthy donors. Some clones are missing from TCRdb's copy, which holds only in-frame ones; the method was immunoSEQ multiplex PCR. The data show tens of thousands of clones, with about 70% seen just once and more than 6.5% held by the top ten. What was sequenced was PBMCs. These receptor sequences come from a man aged 30 to 39 in good health and CMV-seronegative. Each CDR3 is given with its conserved first and last residue. Each record gives: clone size, V gene, J gene, D gene, CDR3 protein, CDR3 DNA. A D gene is named only where the DNA matches it firmly. The size of a clone is reported for some rows only, either as once, few or many, or as a class for expanded clones.

NA,TRBV6-5,TRBJ2-3,TRBD2,CASSYSSGRDTQYF,TGTGCCAGCAGTTACTCGAGCGGGAGGGATACGCAGTATTTT
NA,TRBV13,TRBJ2-1,TRBD1,CASSWGTGYDNEQFF,TGTGCCAGCAGCTGGGGGACAGGGTACGACAATGAGCAGTTCTTC
NA,TRBV5-8,TRBJ2-5,TRBD1,CASSRDQTGRETQYF,TGTGCCAGCAGCCGCGACCAGACAGGGCGGGAGACCCAGTACTTC
few,TRBV28,TRBJ2-1,TRBD2,CATGGAIYNEQFF,TGTGCCACCGGGGGGGCGATTTACAATGAGCAGTTCTTC
NA,TRBV28,TRBJ1-3,NA,CASQGPGNTIYF,TGTGCCAGCCAGGGGCCTGGAAACACCATATATTTT
NA,TRBV2,TRBJ1-3,TRBD1,CASSEAQGAGNTIYF,TGTGCCAGCAGTGAAGCCCAGGGGGCTGGAAACACCATATATTTT
few,TRBV6-5,TRBJ2-1,NA,CASSYSLQLAYEQFF,TGTGCCAGCAGTTACTCGTTGCAACTAGCCTATGAGCAGTTCTTC
NA,TRBV7-2,TRBJ2-7,TRBD1,CASSRPGQGYEQYF,TGTGCCAGCAGCCGACCGGGACAGGGCTACGAGCAGTACTTC
NA,TRBV7-2,TRBJ1-5,NA,CASSFSRQVVDQPQHF,TGTGCCAGCAGCTTTTCTCGACAGGTAGTGGATCAGCCCCAGCATTTT
NA,TRBV6-6,TRBJ1-1,TRBD1,CASSTRTGESNTEAFF,TGTGCCAGCAGTACCAGGACAGGCGAATCGAACACTGAAGCTTTCTTT
NA,TRBV5-1,TRBJ1-1,TRBD1,CASSRPEQGALTEAFF,TGCGCCAGCAGCCGACCGGAACAGGGGGCGCTGACTGAAGCTTTCTTT
few,TRBV11-2,TRBJ1-4,NA,CASTFRAGEKLFF,TGTGCCAGCACATTCAGGGCTGGAGAAAAACTGTTTTTT
few,TRBV5-1,TRBJ1-1,NA,CASSLDGRGTEAFF,TGCGCCAGCAGCTTGGACGGGAGGGGCACTGAAGCTTTCTTT
few,TRBV6-5,TRBJ2-5,NA,CASSYGTARKETQYF,TGTGCCAGCAGTTACGGTACAGCTCGAAAAGAGACCCAGTACTTC
NA,TRBV4-3,TRBJ1-1,NA,CASSQESQFLNTEAFF,TGCGCCAGCAGCCAAGAATCCCAGTTCTTGAACACTGAAGCTTTCTTT
NA,TRBV7-2,TRBJ2-3,TRBD2,CASSLSGGVDTQYF,TGTGCCAGCAGCTTAAGTGGGGGGGTGGATACGCAGTATTTT
NA,TRBV7-9,TRBJ2-5,TRBD1,CASSHTGGDETQYF,TGTGCCAGCAGCCATACAGGGGGCGACGAGACCCAGTACTTC
NA,TRBV18,TRBJ2-7,NA,CASSPAYEQYF,TGTGCCAGCTCACCCGCCTACGAGCAGTACTTC
NA,TRBV25-1,TRBJ1-3,NA,CASSEDGKSGNTIYF,TGTGCCAGCAGCGAAGACGGGAAATCTGGAAACACCATATATTTT
NA,TRBV10-2,TRBJ2-5,NA,CASKGGSQETQYF,TGCGCCAGCAAAGGCGGCTCCCAAGAGACCCAGTACTTC
NA,TRBV6-6,TRBJ2-7,NA,CASSNGGEQYF,TGTGCCAGCAGTAACGGGGGCGAGCAGTACTTC
NA,TRBV5-1,TRBJ2-7,NA,CASSLGSSNEQYF,TGCGCCAGCAGCTTGGGATCCAGTAACGAGCAGTACTTC
few,TRBV9,TRBJ2-2,NA,CASSPGGSGELFF,TGTGCCAGCAGCCCCGGGGGTTCCGGGGAGCTGTTTTTT
NA,TRBV2,TRBJ2-3,TRBD2,CASSEERGGQYF,TGTGCCAGCAGTGAGGAGCGGGGGGGACAGTATTTT